This T cell receptor (beta chain) was captured by sequencing in a study of regulatory T cells in long-lasting Graves disease. The wider study: Graves' patients, diagnosed recently, had received antithyroid drugs under 3 months.

Arm-PCR of CDR3 regions and iRepertoire HTBI primers were used to build TCR beta libraries. TCRdb analysed the multiplex PCR reads with MiXCR anew, one entry per CDR3 protein. The data contain roughly 400,000 distinct CDR3 sequences, 15% of them singletons. Noted time point: newly diagnosed GD, antithyroid drugs for less than 3 months. The TCR library was made from RNA extracted from PBMCs. Each patient gave 7 to 9 milliliters of EDTA-anticoagulated peripheral blood. Study-wide results and caveats: Compared with new cases, persistent Graves' patients showed reduced TCR diversity.

V lost 4 bases, J lost 0 bases, and 11 bases lay in between. The CDR3 consists of 15 residues. CDR1 is SGHKS and CDR2 is YYEKEE in the germline V gene (reference sequence). As regards this clonotype: Its specificity is not known.

This sample also belongs to another study, concerning T cells in Graves' hyperthyroidism and ophthalmopathy. That study adds: A set of HTBI primers served as the primers for a first-round RT-PCR of the TCR CDR3.

The input for sequencing was peripheral blood mononuclear cells (PBMCs), taken at new diagnosis, from a patient treated with antithyroid drugs. This TCR came from a woman between 35 and 50 years old with Graves disease. The chain uses TRBV5-5 and TRBJ1-5, with D maybe TRBD1 (6 bases). The CDR3 DNA is TGTGCCAGCAGCCAAAACAGGGTTAGCAATCAGCCCCAGCATTTT. Amino acids: CASSQNRVSNQPQHF.